This T cell receptor (beta chain) was recovered during a study of OX40 agonist ivuxolimab in advanced cancers. About the research overall: Prior checkpoint blockade (anti-PD-1, anti-PD-L1 or anti-CTLA-4) was permitted; approximately 40% had it.

Germline loops: CDR1 MGHRA, CDR2 YSYEKL. V was shortened by 4 bases and J by 7 bases, with 20 bases between the two germline ends. The CDR3 runs to 15 residues. Only in-frame clones appear in the TCRdb table, and some are missing; sequencing was by immunoSEQ multiplex PCR. The sample records tens of thousands of clones, approximately 80% being singletons. The V and J genes are TRBV4-1 and TRBJ2-7; D gene uncertain. The input for sequencing was CD4+ or CD8+ T cells sorted from blood, taken in a trial of the OX40 agonist ivuxolimab. This clonotype originated in an adult with an advanced solid tumor such as melanoma, head and neck, liver or kidney cancer. This chain's CDR3 is CASSPVLLGVDEQYF. The CDR3 nucleotides read TGCGCCAGCAGCCCGGTCCTCCTAGGAGTAGATGAGCAGTACTTC.